This T cell receptor (beta chain) was found in a study of blood T cells in healthy people across ages. Broader study findings: In the absence of known donor CMV status, changes in expanded clonotypes were possibly confounded.

This clonotype was counted once. Antigen specificity is unknown. Per individual sample, total RNA of at least 6 micrograms was extracted. A second about 6 to 11 cycle PCR used barcoded and J-beta primers. Every cDNA was tagged by a template-switch adaptor with 12 random nucleotides. No fewer than 2.5 million CDR3-containing paired-end reads came from each sample. MiXCR, applied by TCRdb to the 5' RACE reads, yields one record per CDR3 protein. Of under 800,000 distinct CDR3 sequences listed, roughly 47% are singletons. The sequence came from a woman in her sixties or seventies in good health. The specimen sequenced was blood.

The CDR3 protein is CASSSLGEADTQYF. The CDR3 region has the DNA TGTGCCAGCAGCTCCCTAGGGGAGGCAGATACGCAGTATTTT. The rearrangement uses TRBV11-3 and TRBJ2-3; D possibly corresponds to TRBD2 (6 bases). The V end was cut by 4 bases, the J end by 4 bases, with 12 bases between. Germline V gene data show CDR1 as SGHNT and CDR2 as YENEEA. The CDR3 is 14 amino acids.